Listed below are T cell receptor beta chains from one sample, sequenced in a study of breast tumors, draining lymph nodes, adjacent tissues. TCRdb itself ran the multiplex PCR reads through MiXCR, one entry per CDR3 protein. The sample has under 350,000 distinct CDR3 sequences; around 30% are singletons. The sample consisted of axillary lymph node tissue. These receptors all come from a female donor with breast cancer. Some clones in this sample may be carry-over from other donors' samples. CDR3s include the opening cysteine and the closing phenylalanine or tryptophan. Fields, in order: CDR3 protein, CDR3 DNA, clone size, V gene, J gene, D gene. The D gene is left open where the match is weak. Clone size appears in some rows only: once, few, many, or a class for an expanded clone.

CASSVGFLTGELFF	TGTGCCAGCAGCGTAGGCTTCCTGACCGGGGAGCTGTTTTTT	many	TRBV9	TRBJ2-2	.
CASSLDYYEQYF	TGTGCCAGCAGCTTGGACTACTACGAGCAGTACTTC	many	TRBV11-2	TRBJ2-7	.
CASSLTFPILSNPPQHF	TGTGCCAGCAGCTTAACGTTCCCCATACTTAGCAATCCACCCCAGCATTTT	.	TRBV9	TRBJ1-5	.
CASSISDVKLFF	TGTGCCAGTAGTATTTCCGACGTTAAACTGTTTTTT	many	TRBV19	TRBJ1-4	.
CSVLTSGRIDTQYF	TGCAGCGTGCTGACTAGCGGGAGGATAGATACGCAGTATTTT	.	TRBV29-1	TRBJ2-3	TRBD2
CASSFEGSYGYTF	TGTGCCAGCAGCTTTGAGGGTTCCTATGGCTACACCTTC	.	TRBV7-2	TRBJ1-2	.
CASSDVIGELFF	TGTGCCAGCAGTGACGTGATCGGGGAGCTGTTTTTT	many	TRBV6-4	TRBJ2-2	.
CSARDLGETTRNYGYTF	TGCAGTGCTAGAGATCTCGGGGAGACGACCCGGAACTATGGCTACACCTTC	many	TRBV20-1	TRBJ1-2	.
CAWKFGGIRETQYF	TGTGCCTGGAAGTTTGGGGGGATTCGAGAGACCCAGTACTTC	few	TRBV30	TRBJ2-5	.
CAGSLLFKNYEAEQYF	TGTGCCGGCAGCTTGCTTTTTAAGAATTATGAGGCCGAGCAGTACTTC	.	TRBV5-5	TRBJ2-7	.
CASSLRGGATLSGELFFGEGYTF	.	.	TRBV7-6	TRBJ1-2	.
CASSLARFYEQYF	TGTGCCAGCAGCTTGGCCAGATTCTACGAGCAGTACTTC	many	TRBV5-5	TRBJ2-7	.
CSASPDASNTGELFF	TGCAGTGCTAGTCCGGACGCATCGAACACCGGGGAGCTGTTTTTT	many	TRBV20-1	TRBJ2-2	.
CASSQYLLAPGRETQYF	TGTGCCAGCAGCCAGTACCTACTAGCGCCCGGGAGAGAGACCCAGTACTTC	many	TRBV4-2	TRBJ2-5	TRBD2
CASSSRDRRSYEQYF	TGTGCCAGCAGCTCCCGGGACAGGCGCTCCTACGAGCAGTACTTC	many	TRBV7-8	TRBJ2-7	TRBD1
CASSFSPSGDNEQFF	TGCGCCAGCAGCTTCTCCCCTAGCGGAGACAATGAGCAGTTCTTC	.	TRBV5-1	TRBJ2-1	TRBD2